These 20 T cell receptor beta chains came from one sample sequenced in a study of blood T cell repertoires in COVID-19. Assay used: immunoSEQ multiplex PCR; TCRdb lists only in-frame clones, some missing. This table has about 140,000 clones, more than 65% appearing once. The sample consisted of peripheral blood. The source of these receptors is a woman aged 55-69 years with acute or convalescent COVID-19.

J is TRBJ1-4 and V is TRBV11-2; D may be TRBD1 (5 bases). V lost 6 bases, J lost 0 bases, and 11 bases lay in between. The CDR3 has 15 residues. Germline V lookup: CDR1 SGHAT, CDR2 FQNNGV. CDR3 sequence reads: CASRGGRATNEKLFF. The CDR3 coding sequence is TGTGCCAGCAGGGGGGGGAGGGCAACTAATGAAAAACTGTTTTTT.

This sequence joins TRBV4-2 and TRBJ2-1; 10 nucleotides line up with TRBD2. V gave up 0 bases and J gave up 4 bases; unmatched junction bases: 3. The CDR3 has 16 residues. CDR1 is LGHNA, CDR2 YNFKEQ, per germline. CDR3 sequence reads: CASSQDGAGGYNEQFF. The DNA of the CDR3 is TGTGCCAGCAGCCAAGATGGAGCGGGAGGGTACAATGAGCAGTTCTTC.

CDR3 amino acids: CASSLGGGGLRGRETQYF. As DNA, the CDR3 is TGCGCCAGCAGCTTGGGAGGGGGGGGCCTGAGAGGCAGAGAGACCCAGTACTTC. J is TRBJ2-5 and V is TRBV5-1; a weak D match, TRBD2 (7 bases). The germline CDR1 and CDR2 sequences are SGHRS and YFSETQ. The CDR3 is 18 amino acids. V dropped 0 bases and J dropped 4 bases, with 22 bases sitting between them.

CDR3 DNA: TGTGCCGCCTCCGGGGGGATAACAGATACGCAGTATTTT. It codes for CAASGGITDTQYF. V and J are TRBV19 and TRBJ2-3; 7 bases are shared with TRBD2. The CDR3 contains 13 residues. Germline assignment: CDR1 LNHDA and CDR2 SQIVND (reference sequence). V dropped 11 bases and J dropped 3; count of bases not matched to a gene: 8.

In its sample, this clone was seen a few times. This chain connects TRBV13 to TRBJ1-1, with 9 bases lining up with TRBD1. The CDR3 extends over 12 amino acids. Per germline, CDR1 PRHDT and CDR2 FYEKMQ (reference sequence). Germline trimming cut 8 bases from V and 11 bases from J; bases unmatched to any gene: 9. CDR3 sequence reads: CASSGDRVKAFF. Here the CDR3 DNA reads TGTGCCAGCTCCGGGGACAGGGTAAAGGCTTTCTTT.

V gene TRBV4-3 combines with J gene TRBJ1-1; no clear D. Trimming left V 0 bases short and J 3 bases short, with 8 bases between. This CDR3 has 14 residues. CDR1 is LGHNA and CDR2 is YSLEER in the germline V gene. CDR3 DNA sequence: TGCGCCAGCAGCCAAGAGGAGGAGGACACTGAAGCTTTCTTT. This gives the protein CASSQEEEDTEAFF.

The V call is TRBV3-1 (or the pseudogene TRBV3-2), the J call TRBJ2-3; TRBD2 is a possible D gene (6 bases). V was trimmed by 2 bases and J by 4 bases, leaving 16 bases between them. CDR3 length: 16 residues. Germline CDR1 reads LGHDT; CDR2 reads YNNKEL (reference sequence). The chain's CDR3 is CASSQSGLRPPDTQYF. DNA for the CDR3: TGTGCCAGCAGCCAATCGGGACTCCGTCCCCCAGATACGCAGTATTTT.

This clone was counted a single time. This chain links TRBV29-1 with TRBJ1-1, with D unresolved. Germline V gene sequence: CDR1 SQVTM, CDR2 ANQGSEA. The CDR3 extends over 16 amino acids. V lost 4 bases to trimming and J lost 0 bases, with 18 bases between them. The DNA of the CDR3 is TGCAGCGTTGTCGGCCTCGGGGTCGGCATGAACACTGAAGCTTTCTTT. Its translation is CSVVGLGVGMNTEAFF. The full variable domain, completed using reference TRBV29-1 and TRBJ1-1, is SAVISQKPSRDICQRGTSLTIQCQVDSQVTMMFWYRQQPGQSLTLIATANQGSEATYESGFVIDKFPISRPNLTFSTLTVSNMSPEDSSIYLCSVVGLGVGMNTEAFFGQGTRLTVV.

V is TRBV7-2 and J is TRBJ2-7, with 9 bases lining up with TRBD1. In germline, CDR1 is SGHTA, CDR2 FQGNSA. J was trimmed by 1 base and V by 5 bases; bases with no gene match: 6. The CDR3 has 15 amino acids. This CDR3 reads CASSVDRGISYEQYF. The CDR3 DNA follows: TGTGCCAGCAGCGTGGACAGGGGAATATCCTACGAGCAGTACTTC.

In this sample, this clone turned up a few times. The chain links TRBV30 to TRBJ1-2, with TRBD1 as a possible D gene (6 bases). There are 16 residues in the CDR3. The ends were cut back, 0 bases at V and 3 bases at J, with 17 bases in the middle. CDR1 and CDR2 from the germline V gene are GTSNPN and SVGIG (reference sequence). This CDR3 reads CAWSVPPSGAHYGYTF. The CDR3 DNA is TGTGCCTGGAGTGTACCCCCCTCAGGGGCCCACTATGGCTACACCTTC.

J is TRBJ2-1 and V is TRBV11-3, with no clear D. The V gene lost 1 base and the J gene lost 9 bases, with 16 bases spanning the gap. The CDR3 extends over 15 amino acids. Germline V gene lookup returns CDR1 SGHNT and CDR2 YENEEA. The CDR3: CASSLVHAIVVEQFF. For the CDR3, the DNA is TGTGCCAGCAGCTTAGTCCACGCTATAGTTGTTGAGCAGTTCTTC.

This clone turned up a few times. The chain has TRBV6-1 and TRBJ1-2; no clear D. The CDR3 loop spans 15 amino acids. V was shortened by 1 base and J by 4 bases, with 13 bases between the two germline ends. Germline CDR1 and CDR2: MNHNS and SASEGT. CDR3 DNA: TGTGCCAGCAGTGAAGGCCGCAGAGGAAGCTATGGCTACACCTTC. Its translation: CASSEGRRGSYGYTF.

This chain links TRBV30 with TRBJ1-2; 8 nucleotides agree with TRBD1. Germline loops: CDR1 GTSNPN, CDR2 SVGIG (reference sequence). V trimming: 0 bases; J trimming: 3 bases; junction bases outside the gene matches: 3. The CDR3 is 14 residues long. CDR3 nucleotides: TGTGCCTGGAGTGTAGGCAGGGGGCACTATGGCTACACCTTC. It codes for CAWSVGRGHYGYTF. Using reference TRBV30 and TRBJ1-2 for the parts outside the CDR3, the full variable domain is SQTIHQWPATLVQPVGSPLSLECTVEGTSNPNLYWYRQAAGRGLQLLFYSVGIGQISSEVPQNLSASRPQDRQFILSSKKLLLSDSGFYLCAWSVGRGHYGYTFGSGTRLTVV.

V and J are TRBV29-1 and TRBJ2-1, with TRBD1 as a possible D gene (5 bases). CDR1 SQVTM and CDR2 ANQGSEA come from the germline V gene. The CDR3 consists of 14 residues. V gave up 3 bases and J gave up 5 bases, with 14 bases separating them. The CDR3 region has the DNA TGCAGCGTTGATAGTGACAGACTTAACAATGAGCAGTTCTTC. Residues: CSVDSDRLNNEQFF.

The chain joins TRBV1 to TRBJ1-4; the table calls TRBD1, which could not be checked here. TRBV1 is listed as a pseudogene. There are 17 residues in the CDR3. CDR3 DNA: TGCACCAGCAGCCTCCCACGCCCCCGGGACAGCCATGAAAAACTGTTTTTT. This gives the protein CTSSLPRPRDSHEKLFF.

The gene calls are TRBV5-1 and TRBJ2-1; 8 nucleotides match TRBD2. The length of the CDR3 is 20 residues. Losses at the gene ends were 4 bases for V and 4 bases for J; bases not matched to a gene: 22. Germline CDR1 is SGHRS and CDR2 is YFSETQ. For the CDR3, the DNA is TGCGCCAGCAGCCCAAGACCGGGACTAGTCACGCCGAGGACTTACAATGAGCAGTTCTTC. This gives the protein CASSPRPGLVTPRTYNEQFF.

J is TRBJ2-1 and V is TRBV7-9, with TRBD2 matching 8 bases. Germline CDR1 SEHNR, CDR2 FQNEAQ (reference sequence). The CDR3 is 14 amino acids. Trimming took 5 bases from V and 10 from J; bases not matched to a gene: 10. The CDR3 sequence is CASSHPGGFREQFF. CDR3 bases: TGTGCCAGCAGCCATCCGGGAGGGTTCAGGGAGCAGTTCTTC.

This clone was found once. V usage is TRBV11-2 and J usage is TRBJ1-1; D is unresolved. Germline CDR1 and CDR2: SGHAT and FQNNGV. The CDR3 consists of 11 residues. V lost 10 bases, J lost 10 bases, and 16 bases lay in between. This chain's CDR3 is CATGMAGSAFF. In nucleotides, the CDR3 is TGTGCCACCGGCATGGCGGGCTCAGCTTTCTTT.

The chain joins TRBV7-2 to TRBJ2-7; D is unclear. Per the germline V gene, CDR1 is SGHTA and CDR2 is FQGNSA. V lost 1 base to trimming and J lost 5 bases, with 6 bases between them. CDR3 length: 12 amino acids. The CDR3 DNA reads as TGTGCCAGCAGCTTAGTCGCTAACGAGCAGTACTTC. This gives the protein CASSLVANEQYF.

CDR3 DNA sequence: TGTGCCAGCAGTTTGAACAGGGGGTTTCAGCCCCAGCATTTT. Amino acid sequence: CASSLNRGFQPQHF. The chain carries TRBV27 and TRBJ1-5; 8 bases match TRBD1. Germline trimming cut 3 bases from V and 6 bases from J; bases unmatched to any gene: 4. Germline loops: CDR1 MNHEY, CDR2 SMNVEV (reference sequence). The CDR3 consists of 14 residues.